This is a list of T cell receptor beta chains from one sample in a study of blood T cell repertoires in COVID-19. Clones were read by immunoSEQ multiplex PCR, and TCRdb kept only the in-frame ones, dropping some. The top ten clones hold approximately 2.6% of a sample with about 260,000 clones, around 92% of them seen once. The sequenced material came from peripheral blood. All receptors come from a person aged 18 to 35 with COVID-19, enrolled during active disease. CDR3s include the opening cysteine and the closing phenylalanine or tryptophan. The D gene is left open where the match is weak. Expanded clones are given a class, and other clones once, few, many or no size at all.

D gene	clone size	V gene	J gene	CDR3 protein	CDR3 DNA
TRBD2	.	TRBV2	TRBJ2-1	CASRLLAGDNEQFF	TGTGCCAGCCGCTTACTAGCGGGAGACAATGAGCAGTTCTTC
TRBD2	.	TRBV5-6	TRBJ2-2	CASSYGGAAGVTTGELFF	TGTGCCAGCAGCTACGGGGGGGCGGCAGGGGTCACCACCGGGGAGCTGTTTTTT
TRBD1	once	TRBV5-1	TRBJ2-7	CASSLTTGGTYEQYF	TGCGCCAGCAGCTTAACGACAGGGGGGACCTACGAGCAGTACTTC
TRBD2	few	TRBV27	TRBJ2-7	CASSRTSGRYEQYF	TGTGCCAGCAGTCGGACTAGCGGCCGTTACGAGCAGTACTTC
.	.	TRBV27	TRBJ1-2	CASSLSRQDYGYTF	TGTGCCAGCAGTTTATCAAGGCAGGATTATGGCTACACCTTC
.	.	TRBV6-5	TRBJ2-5	CASSYEETQYF	TGTGCCAGCAGTTACGAGGAGACCCAGTACTTC
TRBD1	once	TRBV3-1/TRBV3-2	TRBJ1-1	CASSPTSTGTEAFF	TGTGCCAGCAGCCCTACTTCGACAGGGACTGAAGCTTTCTTT
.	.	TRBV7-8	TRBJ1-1	CASSWGHQNTEAFF	TGTGCCAGCAGCTGGGGACACCAGAACACTGAAGCTTTCTTT
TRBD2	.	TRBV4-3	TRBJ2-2	CASSQVPTGGAGELFF	TGCGCCAGCAGCCAAGTACCCACGGGGGGGGCCGGGGAGCTGTTTTTT
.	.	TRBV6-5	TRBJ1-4	CASRGTGTNEKLFF	TGTGCCAGCAGGGGAACAGGGACTAATGAAAAACTGTTTTTT
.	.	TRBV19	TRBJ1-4	CASSGQLKPATNEKLFF	TGTGCCAGTAGTGGACAGCTTAAACCTGCAACTAATGAAAAACTGTTTTTT
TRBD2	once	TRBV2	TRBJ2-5	CASSEKLAGGSETQYF	TGTGCCAGCAGTGAGAAACTAGCGGGAGGATCTGAGACCCAGTACTTC
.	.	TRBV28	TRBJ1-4	CASTPRGGANNEKLFF	TGTGCCAGCACCCCGCGCGGAGGGGCAAATAATGAAAAACTGTTTTTT
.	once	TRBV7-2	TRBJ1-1	CASSLAGQTEAFF	TGTGCCAGCAGCTTAGCGGGGCAGACTGAAGCTTTCTTT
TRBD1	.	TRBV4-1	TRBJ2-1	CASTQFRTGSYNEQFF	TGCGCCAGCACCCAATTCAGGACAGGCAGCTACAATGAGCAGTTCTTC
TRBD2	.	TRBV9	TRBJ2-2	CASSPFLGLAGESNTGELFF	TGTGCCAGCAGCCCGTTCCTTGGACTAGCGGGAGAATCGAACACCGGGGAGCTGTTTTTT
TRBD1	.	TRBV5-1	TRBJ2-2	CASSLEVRGFGELFF	TGCGCCAGCAGCTTGGAAGTCAGGGGGTTTGGGGAGCTGTTTTTT
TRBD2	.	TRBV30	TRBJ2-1	CAWSGTSGNEQFF	TGTGCCTGGTCCGGGACTAGCGGCAATGAGCAGTTCTTC
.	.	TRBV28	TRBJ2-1	CASSRPPGYNEQFF	TGTGCCAGCAGCCGCCCGCCAGGCTACAATGAGCAGTTCTTC
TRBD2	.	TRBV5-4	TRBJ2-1	CASSLEREGGEQFF	TGTGCCAGCAGCTTGGAGCGGGAGGGCGGGGAGCAGTTCTTC
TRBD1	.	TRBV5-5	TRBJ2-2	CASSLEGTVANTGELFF	TGTGCCAGCAGCTTGGAGGGGACAGTCGCGAACACCGGGGAGCTGTTTTTT
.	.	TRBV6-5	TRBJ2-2	CASSYGGGGTGELFF	TGTGCCAGCAGTTACGGGGGGGGCGGCACCGGGGAGCTGTTTTTT
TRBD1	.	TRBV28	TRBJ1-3	CASSPLDRGPLSGNTIYF	TGTGCCAGCAGTCCCCTCGACAGGGGACCCCTCTCTGGAAACACCATATATTTT
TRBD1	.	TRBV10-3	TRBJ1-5	CAISLGQPNQPQHF	TGTGCCATCAGCCTGGGACAGCCCAATCAGCCCCAGCATTTT
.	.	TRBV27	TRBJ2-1	CASTSTSYNEQFF	TGTGCCAGCACCTCGACTAGCTACAATGAGCAGTTCTTC
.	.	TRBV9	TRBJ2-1	CASSLRSRRATYNEQFF	TGTGCCAGCAGCCTGAGGTCGAGGAGGGCCACCTACAATGAGCAGTTCTTC
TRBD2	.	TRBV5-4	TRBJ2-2	CASSLDLRAGEDGELFF	TGTGCCAGCAGCTTGGACCTCCGGGCGGGAGAGGACGGGGAGCTGTTTTTT
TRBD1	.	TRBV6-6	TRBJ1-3	CASSYRTGVAGNTIYF	TGTGCCAGCAGTTACCGGACAGGGGTGGCTGGAAACACCATATATTTT
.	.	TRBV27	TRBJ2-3	CASSFGYFTDTQYF	TGTGCCAGCAGTTTCGGTTACTTCACAGATACGCAGTATTTT
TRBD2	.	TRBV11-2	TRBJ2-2	CASSSGLAGTVGELFF	TGTGCCAGCAGCTCGGGACTAGCGGGTACGGTCGGGGAGCTGTTTTTT
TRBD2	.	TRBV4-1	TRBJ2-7	CASSQPTSGRVNYEQYF	TGCGCCAGCAGCCAGCCGACTAGCGGGAGGGTGAACTACGAGCAGTACTTC
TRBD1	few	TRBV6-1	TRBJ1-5	CASSDQGVGNQPQHF	TGTGCCAGCAGTGATCAGGGGGTCGGCAATCAGCCCCAGCATTTT